One sample yielded the 2 T cell receptor beta chains listed below, sequenced in a study of blood T cell repertoires in COVID-19. Measured with immunoSEQ multiplex PCR; TCRdb has only the in-frame clones, and not every one. The sample carries a few hundred thousand clones, around 87% recorded once. The specimen sequenced was peripheral blood. These receptors were taken from a man between 18 and 29 years old with active or convalescent COVID-19.

The chain uses TRBV9 and TRBJ2-1; TRBD2 agrees at 8 bases. V was clipped by 4 bases and J by 0 bases; unmatched bases: 3. The germline V gene has CDR1 SGDLS and CDR2 YYNGEE. This CDR3 has 15 amino acids. The CDR3 loop reads CASSPGGGSYNEQFF. The CDR3 DNA reads as TGTGCCAGCAGCCCCGGGGGGGGCTCCTACAATGAGCAGTTCTTC.

The sample holds many counts of this clone. The rearrangement uses TRBV5-4 and TRBJ1-6; weak D call: TRBD1 (5 bases). Deletions cut 0 bases from V and 7 bases from J, with 8 bases between. Germline assignment: CDR1 SGHNT and CDR2 YYREEE (reference sequence). This CDR3 region has 14 residues. CDR3 sequence reads: CASSLDRRNSPLHF. CDR3 nucleotide sequence: TGTGCCAGCAGCTTGGACAGGCGAAATTCACCCCTCCACTTT.